This paragraph covers one TCR beta chain sequence. Its antigen is not known. Germline V lookup: CDR1 MGHDK, CDR2 SYGVNS. This CDR3 spans 16 amino acids. V was shortened by 7 bases and J by 6 bases, with 22 bases between the two germline ends. The data originate from a study of cytomegalovirus exposure and HLA in healthy donors. Background on the study: A preliminary data release comprised around 85 million unique TCRs obtained from HLA-typed donors. Overall study findings and caveats: DRB1 had the most TCR associations and HLA-C the fewest, a later analysis found, with rates varying by HLA locus. In an earlier analysis, most TCR beta V segments were productive about 87% or about 30% of the time.

The primer mix had 60 Vbeta and 13 Jbeta primers. Profiling relied on immunoSEQ multiplex PCR, and the TCRdb table lists in-frame clones only, not all of them. The sample carries some 140,000 clones, roughly three quarters recorded once. This TCR was recovered from a female donor in good health and CMV-seronegative. Sequenced input: PBMCs. The chain couples TRBV25-1 to TRBJ2-1, with D perhaps matching TRBD2 (6 bases). CDR3 region: CASTGGGTTYGNEQFF. Here the CDR3 DNA reads TGTGCCAGCACAGGTGGAGGGACGACCTATGGCAATGAGCAGTTCTTC.